This TCR beta chain was identified in a study of T cells in Graves' hyperthyroidism and ophthalmopathy. As for the study in general: Blood was drawn when the patient was first diagnosed and still untreated. Study-wide results and limits: A model of 13 V-J features distinguished ophthalmopathy from stable hyperthyroidism. In the blood, most expanded thyroid clonotypes above 0.001 appeared as well.

Germline trimming cut 5 bases from V and 4 bases from J; bases unmatched to any gene: 5. From germline, CDR1 is LNHDA and CDR2 SQIVND (reference sequence). CDR3 length: 15 amino acids. The investigators amplified TCR beta CDR3 regions from RNA transcripts. In the first-round RT-PCR of the TCR CDR3, the HTBI primer set was used. TCRdb passed the multiplex PCR reads through MiXCR, listing each CDR3 protein once. The table shows 250,000 or so distinct CDR3 sequences, with roughly 17% occurring only once. This clonotype was counted ten times or more. Its specificity is not known. The source is a woman under 30 with Graves' ophthalmopathy. Sequencing used blood. The rearrangement joins TRBV19 to TRBJ2-1; 10 nucleotides align to TRBD1. CDR3 loop: CASSFGGQGYNEQFF. For the CDR3, the DNA is TGTGCCAGTAGTTTTGGGGGACAGGGGTACAATGAGCAGTTCTTC.